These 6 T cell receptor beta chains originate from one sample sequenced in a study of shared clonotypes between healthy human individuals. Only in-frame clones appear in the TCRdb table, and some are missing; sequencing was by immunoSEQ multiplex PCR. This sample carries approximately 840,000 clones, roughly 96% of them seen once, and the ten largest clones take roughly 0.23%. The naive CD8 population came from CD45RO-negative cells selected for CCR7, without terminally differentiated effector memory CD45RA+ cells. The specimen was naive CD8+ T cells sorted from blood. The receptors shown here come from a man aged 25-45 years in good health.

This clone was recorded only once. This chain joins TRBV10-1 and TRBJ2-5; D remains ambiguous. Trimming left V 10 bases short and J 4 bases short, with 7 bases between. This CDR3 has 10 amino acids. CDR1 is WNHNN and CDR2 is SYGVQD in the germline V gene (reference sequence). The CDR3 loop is CATRRETQYF. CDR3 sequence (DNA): TGCGCCACAAGACGAGAGACCCAGTACTTC.

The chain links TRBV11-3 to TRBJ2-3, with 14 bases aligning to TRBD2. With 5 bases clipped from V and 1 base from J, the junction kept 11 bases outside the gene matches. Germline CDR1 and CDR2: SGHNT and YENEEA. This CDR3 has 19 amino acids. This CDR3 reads CASSQGLAGVMARTDTQYF. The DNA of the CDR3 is TGTGCCAGCAGCCAGGGACTAGCGGGAGTGATGGCCCGCACAGATACGCAGTATTTT.

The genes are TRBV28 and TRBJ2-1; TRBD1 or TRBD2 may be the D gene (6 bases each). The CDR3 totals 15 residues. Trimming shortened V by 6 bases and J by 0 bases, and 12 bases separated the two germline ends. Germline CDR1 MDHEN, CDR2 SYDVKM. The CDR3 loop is CASRGGNSSYNEQFF. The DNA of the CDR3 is TGTGCCAGCAGAGGGGGGAACAGCTCCTACAATGAGCAGTTCTTC. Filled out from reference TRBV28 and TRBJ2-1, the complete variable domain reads DVKVTQSSRYLVKRTGEKVFLECVQDMDHENMFWYRQDPGLGLRLIYFSYDVKMKEKGDIPEGYSVSREKKERFSLILESASTNQTSMYLCASRGGNSSYNEQFFGPGTRLTVL.

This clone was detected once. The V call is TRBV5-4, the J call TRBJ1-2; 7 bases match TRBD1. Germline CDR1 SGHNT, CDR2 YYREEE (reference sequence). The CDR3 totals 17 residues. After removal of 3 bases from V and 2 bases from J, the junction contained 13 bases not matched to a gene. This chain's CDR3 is CASSSEGATQPNYGYTF. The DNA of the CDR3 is TGTGCCAGCAGCTCCGAGGGGGCGACACAACCGAACTATGGCTACACCTTC.

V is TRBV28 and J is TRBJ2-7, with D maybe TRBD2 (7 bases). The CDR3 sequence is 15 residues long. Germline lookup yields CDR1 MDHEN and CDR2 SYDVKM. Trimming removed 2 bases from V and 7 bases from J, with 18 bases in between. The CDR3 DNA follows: TGTGCCAGCAGTTTAGGTTTGGGGGGGGCCGGAGAGCAGTACTTC. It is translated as CASSLGLGGAGEQYF.

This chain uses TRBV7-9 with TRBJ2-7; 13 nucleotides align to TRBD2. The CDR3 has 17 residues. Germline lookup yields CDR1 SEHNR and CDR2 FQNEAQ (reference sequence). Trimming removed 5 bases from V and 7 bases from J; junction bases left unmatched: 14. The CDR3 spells CASSPGLAGVGSWEQYF. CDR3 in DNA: TGTGCCAGCAGCCCAGGACTAGCGGGAGTGGGGTCCTGGGAGCAGTACTTC. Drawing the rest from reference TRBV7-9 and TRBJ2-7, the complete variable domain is DTGVSQNPRHKITKRGQNVTFRCDPISEHNRLYWYRQTLGQGPEFLTYFQNEAQLEKSRLLSDRFSAERPKGSFSTLEIQRTEQGDSAMYLCASSPGLAGVGSWEQYFGPGTRLTVT.